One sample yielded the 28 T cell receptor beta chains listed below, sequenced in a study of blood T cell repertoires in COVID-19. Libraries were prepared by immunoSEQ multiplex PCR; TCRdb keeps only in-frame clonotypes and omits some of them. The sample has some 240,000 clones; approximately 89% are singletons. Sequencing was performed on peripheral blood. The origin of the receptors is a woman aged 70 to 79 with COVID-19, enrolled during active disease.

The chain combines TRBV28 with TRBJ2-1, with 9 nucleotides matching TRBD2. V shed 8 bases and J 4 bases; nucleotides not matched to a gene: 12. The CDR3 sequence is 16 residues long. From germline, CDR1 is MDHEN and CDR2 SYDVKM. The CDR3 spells CASEGGLAPEYNEQFF. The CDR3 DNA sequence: TGTGCCAGCGAAGGGGGACTAGCCCCCGAATACAATGAGCAGTTCTTC.

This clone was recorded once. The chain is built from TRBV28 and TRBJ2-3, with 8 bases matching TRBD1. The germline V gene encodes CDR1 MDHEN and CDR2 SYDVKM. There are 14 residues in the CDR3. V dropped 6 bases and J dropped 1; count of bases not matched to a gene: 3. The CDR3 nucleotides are TGTGCCAGCAGCCCGGGACAGGGCACAGATACGCAGTATTTT. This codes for CASSPGQGTDTQYF.

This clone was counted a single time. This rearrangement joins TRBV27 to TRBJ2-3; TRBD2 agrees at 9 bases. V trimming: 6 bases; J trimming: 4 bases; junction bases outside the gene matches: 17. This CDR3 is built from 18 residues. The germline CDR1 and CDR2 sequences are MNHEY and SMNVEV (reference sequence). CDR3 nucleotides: TGTGCCAGCAGCTCCAGTCTTGGCGGGAGGGGTTGGTCAGATACGCAGTATTTT. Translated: CASSSSLGGRGWSDTQYF.

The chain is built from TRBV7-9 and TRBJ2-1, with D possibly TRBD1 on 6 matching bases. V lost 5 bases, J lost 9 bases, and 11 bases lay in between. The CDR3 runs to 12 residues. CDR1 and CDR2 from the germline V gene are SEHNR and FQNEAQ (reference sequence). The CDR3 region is CASSTEQGEQFF. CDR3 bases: TGTGCCAGCAGCACGGAACAGGGTGAGCAGTTCTTC.

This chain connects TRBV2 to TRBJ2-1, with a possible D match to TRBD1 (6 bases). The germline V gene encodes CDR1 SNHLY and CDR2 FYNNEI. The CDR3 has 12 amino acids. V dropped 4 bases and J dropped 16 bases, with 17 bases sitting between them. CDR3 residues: CASSASRTDEFF. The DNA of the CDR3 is TGTGCCAGCAGTGCGAGTCGGACAGATGAATTCTTC. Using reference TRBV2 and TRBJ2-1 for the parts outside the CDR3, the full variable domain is EPEVTQTPSHQVTQMGQEVILRCVPISNHLYFYWYRQILGQKVEFLVSFYNNEISEKSEIFDDQFSVERPDGSNFTLKIRSTKLEDSAMYFCASSASRTDEFFGPGTRLTVL.

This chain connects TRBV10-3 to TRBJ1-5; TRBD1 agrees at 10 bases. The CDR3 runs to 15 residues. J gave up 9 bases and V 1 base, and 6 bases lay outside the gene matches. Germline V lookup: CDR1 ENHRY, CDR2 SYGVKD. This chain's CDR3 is CAISELTGGAGPQHF. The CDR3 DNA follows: TGTGCCATCAGTGAGTTGACAGGGGGCGCCGGGCCCCAGCATTTT.

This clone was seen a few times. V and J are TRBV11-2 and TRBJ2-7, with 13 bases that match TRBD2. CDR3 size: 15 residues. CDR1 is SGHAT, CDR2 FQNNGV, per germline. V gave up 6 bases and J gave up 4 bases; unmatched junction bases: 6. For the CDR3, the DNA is TGTGCCAGCAGTCCCGGACTAGCGGGAGTATACGAGCAGTACTTC. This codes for CASSPGLAGVYEQYF.

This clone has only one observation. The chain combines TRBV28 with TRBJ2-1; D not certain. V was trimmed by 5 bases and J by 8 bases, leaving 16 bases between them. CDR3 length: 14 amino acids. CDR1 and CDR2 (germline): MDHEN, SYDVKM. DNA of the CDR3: TGTGCCAGCAGTGGAACTACGATTACTTATGAGCAGTTCTTC. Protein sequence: CASSGTTITYEQFF.

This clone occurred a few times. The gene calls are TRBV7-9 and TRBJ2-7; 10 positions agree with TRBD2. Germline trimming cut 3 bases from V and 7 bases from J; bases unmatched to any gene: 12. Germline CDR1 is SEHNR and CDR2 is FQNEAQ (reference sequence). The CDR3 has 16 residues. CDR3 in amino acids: CASSLGLAGEPGEQYF. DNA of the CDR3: TGTGCCAGCAGCTTGGGGCTAGCGGGAGAACCGGGGGAGCAGTACTTC.

The DNA for the CDR3 is TGTGCCAGTAGTACTTCCGGGGGCAATCAGCCCCAGCATTTT. Residues: CASSTSGGNQPQHF. The chain is built from TRBV19 and TRBJ1-5; D is unresolved. Per germline, CDR1 LNHDA and CDR2 SQIVND (reference sequence). The CDR3 length is 14 residues. Trimming shortened V by 4 bases and J by 2 bases, and 9 bases separated the two germline ends.

This CDR3 is CASSLAGSDTYEQYF. The CDR3 nucleotides read TGTGCCAGCAGCTTAGCTGGGTCCGACACCTACGAGCAGTACTTC. The chain joins TRBV7-2 to TRBJ2-7; unclear D gene. Trimming removed 0 bases from V and 2 bases from J, with 11 bases in between. This CDR3 has 15 residues. Germline CDR1 is SGHTA and CDR2 is FQGNSA.

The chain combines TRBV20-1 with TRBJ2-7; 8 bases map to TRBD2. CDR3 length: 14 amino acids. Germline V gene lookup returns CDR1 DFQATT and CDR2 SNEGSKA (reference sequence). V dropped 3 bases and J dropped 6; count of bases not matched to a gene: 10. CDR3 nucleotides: TGCAGTGCTAGTCGTGGGACTAGTATTAGCGAGCAGTACTTC. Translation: CSASRGTSISEQYF.

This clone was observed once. This CDR3 reads CASSLLQGNSPLHF. The CDR3 nucleotides are TGTGCCAGCTCACTTTTACAGGGTAATTCACCCCTCCACTTT. This chain uses TRBV18 with TRBJ1-6; maybe TRBD1 (6 bases). V was shortened by 4 bases and J by 6 bases, with 10 bases between the two germline ends. The CDR3 loop spans 14 amino acids. Germline V gene lookup returns CDR1 KGHSH and CDR2 LQKENI.

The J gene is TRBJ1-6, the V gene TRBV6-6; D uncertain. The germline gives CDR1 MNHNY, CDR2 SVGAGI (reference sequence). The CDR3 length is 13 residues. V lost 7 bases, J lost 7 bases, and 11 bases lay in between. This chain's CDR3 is CASIAPPNSPLHF. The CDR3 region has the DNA TGTGCCAGCATCGCGCCCCCAAATTCACCCCTCCACTTT.

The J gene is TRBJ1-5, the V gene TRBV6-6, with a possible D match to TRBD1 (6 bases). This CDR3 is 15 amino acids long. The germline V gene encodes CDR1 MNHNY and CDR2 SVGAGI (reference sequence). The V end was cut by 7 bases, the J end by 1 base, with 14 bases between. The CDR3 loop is CASISGQTSNQPQHF. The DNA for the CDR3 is TGTGCCAGCATTTCCGGACAGACGAGCAATCAGCCCCAGCATTTT.

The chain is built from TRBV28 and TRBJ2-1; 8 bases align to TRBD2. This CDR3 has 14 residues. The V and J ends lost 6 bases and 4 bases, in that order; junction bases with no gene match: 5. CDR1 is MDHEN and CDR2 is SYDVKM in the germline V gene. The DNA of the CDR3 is TGTGCCAGCAGCCTTAGCGGGGCTTACAATGAGCAGTTCTTC. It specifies CASSLSGAYNEQFF.

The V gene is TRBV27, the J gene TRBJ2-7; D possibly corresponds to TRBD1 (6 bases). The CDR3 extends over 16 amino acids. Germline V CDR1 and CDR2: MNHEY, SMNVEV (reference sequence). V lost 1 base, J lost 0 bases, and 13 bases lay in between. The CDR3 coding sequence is TGTGCCAGCAGTTTATTTAGCCAGGGGATCTCCTACGAGCAGTACTTC. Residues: CASSLFSQGISYEQYF.

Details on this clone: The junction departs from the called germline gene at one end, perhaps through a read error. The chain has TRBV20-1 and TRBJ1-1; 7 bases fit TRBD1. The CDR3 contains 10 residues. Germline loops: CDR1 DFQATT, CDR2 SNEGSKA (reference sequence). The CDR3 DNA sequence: TGCAGTGCTAGAGAGGGACAGAGCCTCTTT. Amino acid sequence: CSAREGQSLF.

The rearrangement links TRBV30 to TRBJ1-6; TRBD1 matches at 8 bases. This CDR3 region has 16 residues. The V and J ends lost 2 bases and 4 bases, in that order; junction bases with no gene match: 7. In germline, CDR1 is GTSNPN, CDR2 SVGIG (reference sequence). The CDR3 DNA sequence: TGTGCCTGGAGTACTATGGACAGGGTTTATAATTCACCCCTCCACTTT. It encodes CAWSTMDRVYNSPLHF.

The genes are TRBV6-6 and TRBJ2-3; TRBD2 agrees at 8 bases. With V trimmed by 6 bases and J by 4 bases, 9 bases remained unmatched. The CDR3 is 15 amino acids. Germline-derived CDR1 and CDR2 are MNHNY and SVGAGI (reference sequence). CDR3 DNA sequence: TGTGCCAGCAGCCTAAGCGGGAGCGTAGCAGATACGCAGTATTTT. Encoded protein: CASSLSGSVADTQYF.

This chain's CDR3 is CASTPGVGRSSYEQYF. The DNA of the CDR3 is TGTGCCAGCACCCCCGGGGTCGGGAGGAGCTCCTACGAGCAGTACTTC. The chain recombines TRBV27 with TRBJ2-7; 7 bases are shared with TRBD2. In germline, CDR1 is MNHEY, CDR2 SMNVEV (reference sequence). The CDR3 contains 16 residues. V lost 7 bases and J lost 0; bases outside the gene matches: 12.

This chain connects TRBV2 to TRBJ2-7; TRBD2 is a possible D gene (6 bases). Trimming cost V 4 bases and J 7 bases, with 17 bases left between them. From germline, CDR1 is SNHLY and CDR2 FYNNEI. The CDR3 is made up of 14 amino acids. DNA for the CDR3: TGTGCCAGCAGTGTGGCCCCTGGGCGGGGTGAGCAGTACTTC. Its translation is CASSVAPGRGEQYF.

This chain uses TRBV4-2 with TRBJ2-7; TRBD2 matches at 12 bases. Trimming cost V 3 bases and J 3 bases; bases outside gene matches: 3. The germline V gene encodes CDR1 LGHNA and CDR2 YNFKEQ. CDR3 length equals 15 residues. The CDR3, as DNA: TGTGCCAGCAGCCAGCTAGCGGGGGGGGACTACGAGCAGTACTTC. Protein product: CASSQLAGGDYEQYF.

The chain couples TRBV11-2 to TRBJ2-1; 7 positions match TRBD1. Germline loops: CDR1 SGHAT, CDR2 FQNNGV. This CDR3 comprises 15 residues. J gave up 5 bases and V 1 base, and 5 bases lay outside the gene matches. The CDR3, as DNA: TGTGCCAGCAGCTTAGTGGGACAGACCCACAATGAGCAGTTCTTC. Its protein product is CASSLVGQTHNEQFF.

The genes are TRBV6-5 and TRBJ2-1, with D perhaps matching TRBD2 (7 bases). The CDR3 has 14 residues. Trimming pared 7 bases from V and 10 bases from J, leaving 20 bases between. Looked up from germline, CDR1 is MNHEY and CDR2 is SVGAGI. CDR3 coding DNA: TGTGCCAGCATTAAAATAGGGGGGGCCTTCGAGCAGTTCTTC. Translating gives CASIKIGGAFEQFF.

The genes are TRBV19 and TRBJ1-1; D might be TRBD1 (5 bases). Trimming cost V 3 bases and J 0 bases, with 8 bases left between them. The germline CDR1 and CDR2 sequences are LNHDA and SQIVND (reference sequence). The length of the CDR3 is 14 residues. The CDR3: CASSIDRLNTEAFF. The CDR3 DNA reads TGTGCCAGTAGTATCGACAGATTGAACACTGAAGCTTTCTTT.

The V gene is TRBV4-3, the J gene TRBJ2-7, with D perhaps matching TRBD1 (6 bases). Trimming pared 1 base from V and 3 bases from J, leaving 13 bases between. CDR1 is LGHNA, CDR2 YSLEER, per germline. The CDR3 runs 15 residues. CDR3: CASSQALGQNYEQYF. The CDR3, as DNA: TGCGCCAGCAGCCAAGCTCTTGGACAGAACTACGAGCAGTACTTC.

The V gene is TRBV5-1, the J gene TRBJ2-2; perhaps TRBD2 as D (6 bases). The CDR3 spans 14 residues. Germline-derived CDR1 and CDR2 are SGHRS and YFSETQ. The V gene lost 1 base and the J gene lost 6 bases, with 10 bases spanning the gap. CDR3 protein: CASSLFREAGELFF. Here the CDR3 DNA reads TGCGCCAGCAGCTTGTTCAGGGAGGCCGGGGAGCTGTTTTTT.